Following are 6 T cell receptor beta chains from one sample sequenced in a study of cytomegalovirus exposure and HLA in healthy donors. The PCR made use of 60 Vbeta and 13 Jbeta primers. This table comes from immunoSEQ multiplex PCR, and its TCRdb copy is limited to in-frame clones, with some not included. The table includes 130,000 to 150,000 clones, nearly 80% detected once. The sample was PBMCs. These receptors came from a man aged 40-50 years in good health and CMV-seropositive.

V gene TRBV29-1 combines with J gene TRBJ1-5; 11 positions agree with TRBD1. With V trimmed by 6 bases and J by 3 bases, 4 bases remained unmatched. Germline CDR1 and CDR2: SQVTM and ANQGSEA. The CDR3 consists of 14 residues. The CDR3 DNA follows: TGCAGCGTCGTGGGACAGGGGGACAATCAGCCCCAGCATTTT. Residues: CSVVGQGDNQPQHF.

V is TRBV28 and J is TRBJ1-2; no reliable D call. The CDR3 runs to 11 residues. Germline loops: CDR1 MDHEN, CDR2 SYDVKM. Trimming shortened V by 5 bases and J by 7 bases, and 8 bases separated the two germline ends. The CDR3 DNA reads as TGTGCCAGCAGTCCCTCAGGTGGCTACACCTTC. This gives the protein CASSPSGGYTF.

There are a few counts of this clone. Other DNA sequences in this specimen translate into the identical CDR3. V usage is TRBV6-4 and J usage is TRBJ2-1; 11 positions agree with TRBD2. The germline CDR1 and CDR2 sequences are MRHNA and SNTAGT. With 3 bases clipped from V and 3 bases from J, the junction kept 1 base outside the gene matches. The CDR3 is 15 amino acids. The CDR3 sequence: CASSETSGDYNEQFF. DNA of the CDR3: TGTGCCAGCAGTGAGACTAGCGGGGACTACAATGAGCAGTTCTTC.

V usage is TRBV6-5 and J usage is TRBJ1-4; TRBD1 aligns across 7 bases. Germline trimming cut 6 bases from V and 7 bases from J; bases unmatched to any gene: 5. This CDR3 has 13 residues. Germline loops: CDR1 MNHEY, CDR2 SVGAGI. CDR3 nucleotide sequence: TGTGCCAGCAGGCAGACAGGGAGTGAAAAACTGTTTTTT. It translates to CASRQTGSEKLFF.

The chain combines TRBV18 with TRBJ2-1; 12 nucleotides align to TRBD2. Germline lookup yields CDR1 KGHSH and CDR2 LQKENI. V was pared by 2 bases and J by 4 bases, with 18 bases of the junction left unmatched. The CDR3 is made up of 21 amino acids. CDR3 DNA: TGTGCCAGCTCACCAAGCAAGGGACAGGAAGGACTAGCGGGGATGTACAATGAGCAGTTCTTC. Its protein is CASSPSKGQEGLAGMYNEQFF.

This clone has more than one count but fewer than ten. The chain is built from TRBV27 and TRBJ2-5; TRBD1 matches at 8 bases. CDR3 size: 16 residues. The V gene's germline CDR1 is MNHEY and CDR2 SMNVEV (reference sequence). With 6 bases clipped from V and 1 base from J, the junction kept 10 bases outside the gene matches. The CDR3 region is CASSPFGTGSQETQYF. The CDR3 bases are TGTGCCAGCAGCCCCTTTGGGACAGGCTCCCAAGAGACCCAGTACTTC.